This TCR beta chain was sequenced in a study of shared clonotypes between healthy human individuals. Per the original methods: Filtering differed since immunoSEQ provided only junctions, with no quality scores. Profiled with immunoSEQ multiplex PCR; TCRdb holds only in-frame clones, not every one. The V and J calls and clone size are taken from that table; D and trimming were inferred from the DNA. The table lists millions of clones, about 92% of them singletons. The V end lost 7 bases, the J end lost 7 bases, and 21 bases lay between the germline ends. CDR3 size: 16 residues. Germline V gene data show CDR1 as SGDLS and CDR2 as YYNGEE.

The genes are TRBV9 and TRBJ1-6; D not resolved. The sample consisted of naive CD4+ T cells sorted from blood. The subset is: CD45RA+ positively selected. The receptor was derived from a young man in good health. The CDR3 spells CASSLTVGIDNSPLHF. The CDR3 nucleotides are TGTGCCAGCTCCCTCACCGTGGGGATTGACAATTCACCCCTCCACTTT.